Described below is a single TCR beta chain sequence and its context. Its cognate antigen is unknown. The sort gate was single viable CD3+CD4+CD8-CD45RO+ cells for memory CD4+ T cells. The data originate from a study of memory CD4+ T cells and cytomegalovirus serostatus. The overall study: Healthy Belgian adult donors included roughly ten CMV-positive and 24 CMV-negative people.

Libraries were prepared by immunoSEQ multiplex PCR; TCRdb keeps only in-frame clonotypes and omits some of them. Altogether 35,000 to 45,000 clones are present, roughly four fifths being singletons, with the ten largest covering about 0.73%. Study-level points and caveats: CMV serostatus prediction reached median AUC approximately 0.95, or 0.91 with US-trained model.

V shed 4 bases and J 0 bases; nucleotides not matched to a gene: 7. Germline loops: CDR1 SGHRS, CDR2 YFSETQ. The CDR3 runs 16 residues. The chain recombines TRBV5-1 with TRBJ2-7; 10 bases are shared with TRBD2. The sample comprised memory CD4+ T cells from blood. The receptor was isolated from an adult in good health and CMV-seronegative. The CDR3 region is CASSITSGEISYEQYF. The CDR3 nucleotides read TGCGCCAGCAGCATAACTAGCGGGGAGATCTCCTACGAGCAGTACTTC. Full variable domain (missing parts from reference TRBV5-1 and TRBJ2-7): KAGVTQTPRYLIKTRGQQVTLSCSPISGHRSVSWYQQTPGQGLQFLFEYFSETQRNKGNFPGRFSGRQFSNSRSEMNVSTLELGDSALYLCASSITSGEISYEQYFGPGTRLTVT.